These T cell receptor beta chains were read from a single sample in a study of regulatory T cells in long-lasting Graves disease. TCRdb fed the multiplex PCR reads into MiXCR, producing one record per CDR3 protein. Of around 330,000 distinct CDR3 sequences in the sample, approximately 20% were seen once. The source was peripheral blood mononuclear cells (PBMCs), collected at new diagnosis, from a patient treated with antithyroid drugs. The receptor set was obtained from a female donor with Graves disease. The CDR3 runs from the conserved cysteine through the conserved F or W. The D gene is left open where the match is weak. Expanded clones get a size class; other rows say once, few or many, or leave the size out.

CDR3: CASSLAKHPREQYF; DNA: TGTGCCAGCAGTTTAGCCAAGCACCCTCGAGAGCAGTACTTC; D: .; size: many; V: TRBV12-3/TRBV12-4; J: TRBJ2-7; length: 14
CDR3: CASRADRFEAFF; DNA: TGTGCCAGCAGAGCAGACAGGTTTGAAGCTTTCTTT; D: .; size: .; V: TRBV27; J: TRBJ1-1; length: 12
CDR3: CASIMGGGGQETQYF; DNA: TGTGCCAGCATCATGGGAGGAGGGGGCCAAGAGACCCAGTACTTC; D: .; size: many; V: TRBV3-1; J: TRBJ2-5; length: 15
CDR3: CASRESGTLNTGELFF; DNA: TGTGCCAGCAGAGAATCCGGGACACTGAACACCGGGGAGCTGTTTTTT; D: .; size: few; V: TRBV11-3; J: TRBJ2-2; length: 16
CDR3: CASSFRRSFISEQYF; DNA: TGTGCCAGCAGTTTTAGGCGATCCTTTATTTCCGAGCAGTACTTC; D: .; size: many; V: TRBV28; J: TRBJ2-7; length: 15
CDR3: CASSQEGWQGETQYF; DNA: TGTGCCAGCAGCCAAGAAGGGTGGCAGGGCGAGACCCAGTACTTC; D: .; size: many; V: TRBV3-1; J: TRBJ2-5; length: 15
CDR3: CASSLEREQVTGELFF; DNA: TGTGCCAGCAGCCTCGAGCGGGAGCAGGTCACCGGGGAGCTGTTTTTT; D: TRBD2; size: many; V: TRBV4-2; J: TRBJ2-2; length: 16
CDR3: CSAVSGRALGETQYF; DNA: TGCAGTGCTGTTAGCGGGAGGGCCCTCGGGGAGACCCAGTACTTC; D: TRBD2; size: few; V: TRBV20-1; J: TRBJ2-5; length: 15
CDR3: CASSLAAGGGETQYF; DNA: TGCGCCAGCAGCTTGGCCGCGGGAGGAGGAGAGACCCAGTACTTC; D: TRBD2; size: .; V: TRBV5-1; J: TRBJ2-5; length: 15
CDR3: CASSWAGDRDLYEQYF; DNA: TGTGCCAGTAGTTGGGCCGGGGACAGGGACCTCTACGAGCAGTACTTC; D: TRBD1; size: .; V: TRBV19; J: TRBJ2-7; length: 16
CDR3: CAISGTDTKETQYF; DNA: TGTGCCATCAGTGGGACTGACACCAAAGAGACCCAGTACTTC; D: .; size: many; V: TRBV10-3; J: TRBJ2-5; length: 14
CDR3: CASSLMTSGSRDEQFF; DNA: TGTGCCAGCAGCTTAATGACTAGCGGGAGTCGCGATGAGCAGTTCTTC; D: TRBD2; size: many; V: TRBV11-1; J: TRBJ2-1; length: 16
CDR3: CASSGYSGREQYF; DNA: TGTGCCAGCAGTGGGTACTCAGGTCGCGAGCAGTACTTC; D: .; size: many; V: TRBV2; J: TRBJ2-7; length: 13
CDR3: CAWSHPPPEQFF; DNA: TGTGCCTGGAGCCATCCCCCGCCTGAGCAGTTCTTC; D: .; size: many; V: TRBV30; J: TRBJ2-1; length: 12
CDR3: CASSPPILAKNIQYF; DNA: TGTGCCAGCAGTCCACCTATACTAGCCAAAAACATTCAGTACTTC; D: .; size: many; V: TRBV2; J: TRBJ2-4; length: 15
CDR3: CASSPGTPTLTDTQYF; DNA: TGTGCCAGCAGCCCCGGGACTCCTACTCTCACAGATACGCAGTATTTT; D: .; size: many; V: TRBV27; J: TRBJ2-3; length: 16
CDR3: CASSQSGRLYNEQFF; DNA: TGTGCCAGCAGTCAGAGCGGGAGGCTCTACAATGAGCAGTTCTTC; D: TRBD2; size: many; V: TRBV28; J: TRBJ2-1; length: 15
CDR3: CASSLSVGGGTDTQYF; DNA: TGTGCCAGCAGTTTGTCAGTAGGGGGGGGCACAGATACGCAGTATTTT; D: .; size: many; V: TRBV28; J: TRBJ2-3; length: 16
CDR3: CASSSSGQPTDTQYF; DNA: TGTGCCAGCAGCTCCTCGGGACAGCCCACAGATACGCAGTATTTT; D: TRBD1; size: many; V: TRBV11-2; J: TRBJ2-3; length: 15
CDR3: CSASVSGANVLTF; DNA: TGCAGCGCCTCAGTCTCTGGGGCCAACGTCCTGACTTTC; D: .; size: many; V: TRBV29-1; J: TRBJ2-6; length: 13
CDR3: CASSFTLGVHDGYTF; DNA: TGTGCCAGCAGCTTTACCCTGGGCGTTCACGATGGCTACACCTTC; D: .; size: many; V: TRBV7-8; J: TRBJ1-2; length: 15
CDR3: CASSYLKRDYQETQYF; DNA: TGTGCCAGCAGTTACTTAAAACGGGACTATCAAGAGACCCAGTACTTC; D: TRBD2; size: many; V: TRBV6-5; J: TRBJ2-5; length: 16
CDR3: CASSSNLLGAASYEQYF; DNA: TGTGCCAGCAGTTCGAACCTCTTGGGAGCGGCGTCCTACGAGCAGTACTTC; D: .; size: .; V: TRBV27; J: TRBJ2-7; length: 17
CDR3: CASSVVTGRDGYTF; DNA: TGTGCCAGCAGCGTAGTCACGGGCCGGGATGGCTACACCTTC; D: .; size: many; V: TRBV9; J: TRBJ1-2; length: 14
CDR3: CASSPGASGVYTGELFF; DNA: TGTGCCAGCAGCCCGGGGGCGAGCGGGGTTTACACCGGGGAGCTGTTTTTT; D: .; size: many; V: TRBV5-8; J: TRBJ2-2; length: 17
CDR3: CASSAQGGSGNTIYF; DNA: TGTGCCAGCAGTGCACAGGGAGGCTCTGGAAACACCATATATTTT; D: .; size: many; V: TRBV28; J: TRBJ1-3; length: 15
CDR3: CASSSGGALQQETQYF; DNA: TGTGCCAGCAGTTCAGGGGGCGCACTACAACAAGAGACCCAGTACTTC; D: TRBD1; size: .; V: TRBV27; J: TRBJ2-5; length: 16
CDR3: CASSRVDRVRAEAFF; DNA: TGTGCCAGCTCGAGGGTCGACAGGGTTCGAGCTGAAGCTTTCTTT; D: TRBD1; size: many; V: TRBV19; J: TRBJ1-1; length: 15
CDR3: CASSLFLTNNYGYTF; DNA: TGTGCCAGCAGCTTATTTCTCACAAACAACTATGGCTACACCTTC; D: .; size: few; V: TRBV12-3/TRBV12-4; J: TRBJ1-2; length: 15
CDR3: CASSWVGGSTGELFF; DNA: TGTGCCAGCAGCTGGGTGGGGGGTTCCACCGGGGAGCTGTTTTTT; D: .; size: few; V: TRBV3-1; J: TRBJ2-2; length: 15
CDR3: CAWHPRGSSYNEQFF; DNA: TGTGCCTGGCATCCGAGGGGCAGCTCCTACAATGAGCAGTTCTTC; D: .; size: many; V: TRBV30; J: TRBJ2-1; length: 15
CDR3: CASSVQGSNQPQHF; DNA: TGTGCCAGCAGTGTACAAGGTAGCAATCAGCCCCAGCATTTT; D: .; size: many; V: TRBV6-2/TRBV6-3; J: TRBJ1-5; length: 14
CDR3: CASSSWTGRREQYF; DNA: TGTGCCAGCAGTTCGTGGACAGGGAGAAGGGAGCAGTACTTC; D: TRBD1; size: .; V: TRBV12-3/TRBV12-4; J: TRBJ2-7; length: 14
CDR3: CASRAGRASDTQYF; DNA: TGTGCCAGCAGAGCCGGGAGGGCCTCAGATACGCAGTATTTT; D: TRBD2; size: many; V: TRBV27; J: TRBJ2-3; length: 14
CDR3: CSVGTGKGNTQYF; DNA: TGCAGCGTTGGGACAGGGAAGGGGAATACGCAGTATTTT; D: TRBD1; size: many; V: TRBV29-1; J: TRBJ2-3; length: 13
CDR3: CASTGYTDTQYF; DNA: TGTGCCTCGACAGGGTACACAGATACGCAGTATTTT; D: TRBD1; size: many; V: TRBV30; J: TRBJ2-3; length: 12
CDR3: CASSESPDNEQFF; DNA: TGTGCCAGCAGTGAATCGCCAGACAATGAGCAGTTCTTC; D: .; size: many; V: TRBV6-1; J: TRBJ2-1; length: 13
CDR3: CASSRGLADAFSYEQYF; DNA: TGTGCCAGCAGCCGCGGACTAGCGGACGCGTTCTCCTACGAGCAGTACTTC; D: TRBD2; size: few; V: TRBV4-2; J: TRBJ2-7; length: 17
CDR3: CASSLSPRVPRGGTDTQYF; DNA: TGTGCCAGCAGTTTATCCCCCAGGGTTCCTAGGGGTGGCACAGATACGCAGTATTTT; D: .; size: many; V: TRBV28; J: TRBJ2-3; length: 19
CDR3: CASSERDILFRLAEHNEQFF; DNA: TGTGCCAGCAGTGAGAGGGACATACTATTTCGGCTAGCGGAACACAATGAGCAGTTCTTC; D: .; size: .; V: TRBV2; J: TRBJ2-1; length: 20
CDR3: CSARDQGRGSYEQYF; DNA: TGCAGTGCTAGAGATCAGGGCCGGGGCTCCTACGAGCAGTACTTC; D: .; size: many; V: TRBV20-1; J: TRBJ2-7; length: 15
CDR3: CASSPGVAVSTDTQYF; DNA: TGTGCCAGCAGCCCGGGGGTAGCAGTTAGCACAGATACGCAGTATTTT; D: .; size: many; V: TRBV7-9; J: TRBJ2-3; length: 16
CDR3: CAWSGTGRHEQYF; DNA: TGTGCCTGGTCCGGGACAGGGAGACACGAGCAGTACTTC; D: TRBD1; size: few; V: TRBV30; J: TRBJ2-7; length: 13
CDR3: CASSMLANFYTDTQYF; DNA: TGTGCCAGTAGTATGCTGGCTAACTTTTACACAGATACGCAGTATTTT; D: .; size: few; V: TRBV19; J: TRBJ2-3; length: 16
CDR3: CAIRDTSTDTQYF; DNA: TGTGCCATCAGGGATACTAGCACAGATACGCAGTATTTT; D: .; size: many; V: TRBV10-3; J: TRBJ2-3; length: 13
CDR3: CASSVVGGETEAFF; DNA: TGTGCCAGCAGCGTAGTAGGGGGTGAGACTGAAGCTTTCTTT; D: .; size: many; V: TRBV9; J: TRBJ1-1; length: 14
CDR3: CASSLSVRDQAANEQFF; DNA: TGTGCCAGCAGCTTGTCGGTACGGGACCAAGCCGCCAATGAGCAGTTCTTC; D: .; size: .; V: TRBV5-4; J: TRBJ2-1; length: 17
CDR3: CSARTGLGEKLFF; DNA: TGCAGCGCCCGGACAGGGTTGGGGGAAAAACTGTTTTTT; D: TRBD1; size: .; V: TRBV29-1; J: TRBJ1-4; length: 13
CDR3: CASSFGGSGYTF; DNA: TGTGCCAGCAGCTTCGGGGGCTCTGGCTACACCTTC; D: .; size: few; V: TRBV5-6; J: TRBJ1-2; length: 12
CDR3: CAWSASGKNIQYF; DNA: TGTGCCTGGAGTGCTAGCGGAAAAAACATTCAGTACTTC; D: TRBD2; size: many; V: TRBV30; J: TRBJ2-4; length: 13
CDR3: CASSLQAGKAEAFF; DNA: TGTGCCAGCAGTTTACAGGCAGGGAAGGCTGAAGCTTTCTTT; D: .; size: many; V: TRBV28; J: TRBJ1-1; length: 14
CDR3: CASSRRRSGVQFF; DNA: TGTGCCAGCAGCCGTCGACGTAGCGGGGTACAGTTCTTC; D: TRBD2; size: .; V: TRBV6-2/TRBV6-3; J: TRBJ2-1; length: 13
CDR3: CSARTAGGPSAYNEQFF; DNA: TGCAGTGCTAGAACGGCGGGAGGGCCCAGCGCCTACAATGAGCAGTTCTTC; D: TRBD2; size: once; V: TRBV20-1; J: TRBJ2-1; length: 17
CDR3: CASSEVSTSGLRGDSYEQYF; DNA: TGTGCCAGCAGTGAAGTCTCTACTAGCGGGCTCAGGGGGGACTCCTACGAGCAGTACTTC; D: TRBD2; size: .; V: TRBV2; J: TRBJ2-7; length: 20
CDR3: CASSWGNTGELFF; DNA: TGTGCCAGCAGTTGGGGGAACACCGGGGAGCTGTTTTTT; D: .; size: many; V: TRBV28; J: TRBJ2-2; length: 13